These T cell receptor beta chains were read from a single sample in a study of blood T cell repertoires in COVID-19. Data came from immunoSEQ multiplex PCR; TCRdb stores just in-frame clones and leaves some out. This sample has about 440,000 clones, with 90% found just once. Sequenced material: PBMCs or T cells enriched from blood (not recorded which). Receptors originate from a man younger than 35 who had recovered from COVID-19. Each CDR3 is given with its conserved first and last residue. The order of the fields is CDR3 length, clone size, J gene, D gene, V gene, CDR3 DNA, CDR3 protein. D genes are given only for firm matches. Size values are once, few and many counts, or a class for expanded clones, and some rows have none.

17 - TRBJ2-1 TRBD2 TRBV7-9 TGTGCCAGCAGCCCCGGGACTAGCGGGAGGTTGGCACATGAGCAGTTCTTC CASSPGTSGRLAHEQFF
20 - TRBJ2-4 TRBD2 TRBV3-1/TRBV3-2 TGTGCCAGCAGCCAAGATTATCTGACGACTAGCGGCCTAGCCAAAAACATTCAGTACTTC CASSQDYLTTSGLAKNIQYF
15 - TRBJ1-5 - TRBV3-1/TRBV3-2 TGTGCCAGCAGCCAATCCGGGTGGAGCAATCAGCCCCAGCATTTT CASSQSGWSNQPQHF
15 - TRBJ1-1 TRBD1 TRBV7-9 TGTGCCAGCAGCAACCGGGACAGAATGAACACTGAAGCTTTCTTT CASSNRDRMNTEAFF
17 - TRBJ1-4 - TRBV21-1 TGTGCCAGCAGCACCTGGGGAGAATGGTCGTCTAATGAAAAACTGTTTTTT CASSTWGEWSSNEKLFF
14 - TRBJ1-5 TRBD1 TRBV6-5 TGTGCCAGCAGAAAGACAGGGGAAAATCAGCCCCAGCATTTT CASRKTGENQPQHF
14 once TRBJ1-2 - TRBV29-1 TGCAGCGTTGATGAACCGACAGCTAACTATGGCTACACCTTC CSVDEPTANYGYTF
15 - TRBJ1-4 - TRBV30 TGTGCCTGGAGTGTAGGGATGACAGTCCGTGAAAAACTGTTTTTT CAWSVGMTVREKLFF
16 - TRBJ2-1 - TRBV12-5 TGTGCTAGTGGTTTGGTTCTGGGCCAACAGGATGGTGAGCAGTTCTTC CASGLVLGQQDGEQFF
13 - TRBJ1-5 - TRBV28 TGTGCCAGCAGTTTGATGTCGGGTCAGCCCCAGCATTTT CASSLMSGQPQHF
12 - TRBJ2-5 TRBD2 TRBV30 TGTGCCTGGAGTGTGGGGGGGGAGACCCAGTACTTC CAWSVGGETQYF
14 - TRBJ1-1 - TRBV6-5 TGTGCCAGCTATAGGGGGGGAGTCGATACTGAAGCTTTCTTT CASYRGGVDTEAFF
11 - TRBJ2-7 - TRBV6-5 TGTGCCAGCACCGGCGGCCGGGAGCAGTACTTC CASTGGREQYF
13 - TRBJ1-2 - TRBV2 TGTGCCAGCCGGGACTCAAGCTCCTATGGCTACACCTTC CASRDSSSYGYTF
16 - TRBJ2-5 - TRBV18 TGTGCCAGCTCACCGTGGGTCCCAGCGAGTCAAGAGACCCAGTACTTC CASSPWVPASQETQYF
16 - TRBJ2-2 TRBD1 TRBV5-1 TGCGCCAGCAGTCCTACGGGACAGGGGGGAACCGGGGAGCTGTTTTTT CASSPTGQGGTGELFF
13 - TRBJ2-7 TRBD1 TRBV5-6 TGTGCCAGCAGCTATGACAGGGGAAACGAGCAGTACTTC CASSYDRGNEQYF
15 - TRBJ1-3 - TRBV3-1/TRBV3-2 TGTGCCAGCAGCCTGATAGGGGGTAGTGGAAACACCATATATTTT CASSLIGGSGNTIYF
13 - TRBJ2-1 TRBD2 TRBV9 TGTGCCAGCAGCGGGCGGGGGGGCCATGAGCAGTTCTTC CASSGRGGHEQFF
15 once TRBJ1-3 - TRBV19 TGTGCCAGTAGTATAAAAGGAGAAGGTGGAAACACCATATATTTT CASSIKGEGGNTIYF
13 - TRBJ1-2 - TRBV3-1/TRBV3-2 TGTGCCAGCAGCCCTCCGGGGGTATCTGGCTACACCTTC CASSPPGVSGYTF
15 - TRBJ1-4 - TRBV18 TGTGCCAGCTCACCGGGTCGGCAGGGAGGTGAAAAACTGTTTTTT CASSPGRQGGEKLFF
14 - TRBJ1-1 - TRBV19 TGTGCCAGTAGTATAGGACAGGCGAACACTGAAGCTTTCTTT CASSIGQANTEAFF
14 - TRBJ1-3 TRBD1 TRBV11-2 TGTGCCAGCAGCTCCAGGGACAGAGGAAACACCATATATTTT CASSSRDRGNTIYF
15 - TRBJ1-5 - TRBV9 TGTGCCAGCAGCCCCGGAGTCACGGAAAATCAGCCCCAGCATTTT CASSPGVTENQPQHF
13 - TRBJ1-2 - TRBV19 TGTGCCAGTAGTATAAGTGAGGGCTATGGCTACACCTTC CASSISEGYGYTF
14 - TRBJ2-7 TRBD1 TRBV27 TGTGCCAGCAGTTTTCGACAGGGACCCTACGAGCAGTACTTC CASSFRQGPYEQYF
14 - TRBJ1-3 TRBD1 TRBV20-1 TGCAGTGCTAGTAAGACAGGGCCTGGAAACACCATATATTTT CSASKTGPGNTIYF
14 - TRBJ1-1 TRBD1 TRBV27 TGTGCCAGCAGGAGGACAGGGGACGGTCCCCCCGCTTTCTTT CASRRTGDGPPAFF
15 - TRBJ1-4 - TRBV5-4 TGTGCCAGCAGCGGAAGCACAGCGGCCCGAGAAAAACTGTTTTTT CASSGSTAAREKLFF
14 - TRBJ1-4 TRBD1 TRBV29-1 TGCAGCGTTGGGCGGCCGGGACAGGGCGGAAAACTGTTTTTT CSVGRPGQGGKLFF
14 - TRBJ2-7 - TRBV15 TGTGCCACCAGCAGAGATGCCCTACGCTACGAGCAGTACTTC CATSRDALRYEQYF
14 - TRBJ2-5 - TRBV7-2 TGTGCCAGCAGCTTAGGTGGCAGCCAAGAGACCCAGTACTTC CASSLGGSQETQYF
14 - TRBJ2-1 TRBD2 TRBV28 TGTGCCAGCAGTTTATCGGGGACTAGTGGTGAGCAGTTCTTC CASSLSGTSGEQFF
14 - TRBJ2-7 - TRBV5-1 TGCGCCAGCAGCTTGGCGGGAGGGGGCCGCGAGCAGTACTTC CASSLAGGGREQYF
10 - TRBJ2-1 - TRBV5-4 TGTGCCAGCCCTGAGCACGAGCAGTTCTTC CASPEHEQFF
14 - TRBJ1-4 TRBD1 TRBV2 TGTGCCAGCAGTGATACAGGGGTAATTGAAAAACTGTTTTTT CASSDTGVIEKLFF
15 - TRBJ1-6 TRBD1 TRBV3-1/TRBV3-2 TGTGCCAGCAGCCGCCTCGGACAGGAAAATTCACCCCTCCACTTT CASSRLGQENSPLHF
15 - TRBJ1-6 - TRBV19 TGTGCCAGTAGTTCCCAAAGGGGAATGGCTTCACCCCTCCACTTT CASSSQRGMASPLHF
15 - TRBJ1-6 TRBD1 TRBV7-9 TGTGCCAGCAGCCCACGGGGACAGGGGGCCTCACCCCTCCACTTT CASSPRGQGASPLHF
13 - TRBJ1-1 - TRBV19 TGTGCCAGTATTTGGGGGGAGAACACTGAAGCTTTCTTT CASIWGENTEAFF
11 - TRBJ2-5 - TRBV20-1 TGCAGTGCTAGAGCTCAAGAGACCCAGTACTTC CSARAQETQYF
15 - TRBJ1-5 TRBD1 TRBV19 TGTGCCAGTACTAAAGTTGGACAGGGTAATCAGCCCCAGCATTTT CASTKVGQGNQPQHF
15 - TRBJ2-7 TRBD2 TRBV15 TGTGCCACCAGCAGATCCTTAGCGGGCCAGTACGAGCAGTACTTC CATSRSLAGQYEQYF
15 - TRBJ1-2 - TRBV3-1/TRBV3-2 TGTGCCAGCAGCCAGGCATCGTACAGCCCCGGTGGCTACACCTTC CASSQASYSPGGYTF
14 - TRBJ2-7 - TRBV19 TGTGCCAGTAGTAATCGGGGAGACTCCTACGAGCAGTACTTC CASSNRGDSYEQYF
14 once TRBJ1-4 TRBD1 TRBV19 TGTGCCAGTAGATTAGACAGGGGAAGCGAAAAACTGTTTTTT CASRLDRGSEKLFF
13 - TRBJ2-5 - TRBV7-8 TGTGCCAGCAGCCCGAGTCCTAAAGAGACCCAGTACTTC CASSPSPKETQYF
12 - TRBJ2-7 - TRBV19 TGTGCCAGTAGTATAGTAGGCAGGGGCCAGTACTTC CASSIVGRGQYF
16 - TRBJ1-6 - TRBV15 TGTGCCACCAGCAGAGGCGGGGGCATCTTTAATTCACCCCTCCACTTT CATSRGGGIFNSPLHF
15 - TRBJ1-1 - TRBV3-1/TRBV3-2 TGTGCCAGCAGACGTTTGGAGCGGGATAACACTGAAGCTTTCTTT CASRRLERDNTEAFF
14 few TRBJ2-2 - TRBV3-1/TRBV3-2 TGTGCCAGCAGCCAAGGCTGGAGGGCCGGGGAGCTGTTTTTT CASSQGWRAGELFF
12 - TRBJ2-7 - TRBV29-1 TGCAGCGTTGAGGGCGATCAGGACAGTGAGTACTTC CSVEGDQDSEYF
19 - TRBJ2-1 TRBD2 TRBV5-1 TGCGCCAGCAGCTTGCGGGCTAGCGGGGGATTTACTACGAGCGGCGAGCAGTTCTTC CASSLRASGGFTTSGEQFF
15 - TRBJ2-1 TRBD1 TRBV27 TGTGCCAGCAGGAGGGGGCTAAGCTCCTACAATGAGCAGTTCTTC CASRRGLSSYNEQFF
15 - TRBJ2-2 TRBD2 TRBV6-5 TGTGCCAGCAGTCTAGCGGGAGGGGGTACCGGGGAGCTGTTTTTT CASSLAGGGTGELFF
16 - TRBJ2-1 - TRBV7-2 TGTGCCAGCAGCAGACGGATAGCGGTCTCCTACAATGAGCAGTTCTTC CASSRRIAVSYNEQFF